In this sample, the clone carrying this T cell receptor (beta chain) turned up a few times. What it recognizes is unknown. These data belong to a study of T-cell memory formation after mild COVID-19. On the study more broadly: TCR clusters mostly belonged to single donors. Study-wide results and caveats: In second-wave clones peaking day 37, SARS-CoV-2 specificity remained unconfirmed. CD8+ contracting clones occupied EMRA, while CD4+ ones occupied mainly CM and EM.

Via MiXCR, TCRdb re-called the 5' RACE reads, giving one row per CDR3 protein. The sample yields 40,000 to 60,000 distinct CDR3 sequences, around 7.2% seen once. With 2 bases clipped from V and 12 bases from J, the junction kept 6 bases outside the gene matches. The CDR3 sequence is 13 residues long. In germline, CDR1 is ENHRY, CDR2 SYGVKD. The sequence came from a young man who had mild COVID-19 (a few samples of this study predate the infection). Cell type and time point are not known. The sample taken for sequencing was PBMCs or a T cell subset sorted from them (not recorded which). J is TRBJ2-1 and V is TRBV10-3, with 8 bases that match TRBD1. The CDR3 DNA follows: TGTGCCATCAGTGAGGACCAGGGGGCGCGGCAGTTCTTC. Translated: CAISEDQGARQFF.